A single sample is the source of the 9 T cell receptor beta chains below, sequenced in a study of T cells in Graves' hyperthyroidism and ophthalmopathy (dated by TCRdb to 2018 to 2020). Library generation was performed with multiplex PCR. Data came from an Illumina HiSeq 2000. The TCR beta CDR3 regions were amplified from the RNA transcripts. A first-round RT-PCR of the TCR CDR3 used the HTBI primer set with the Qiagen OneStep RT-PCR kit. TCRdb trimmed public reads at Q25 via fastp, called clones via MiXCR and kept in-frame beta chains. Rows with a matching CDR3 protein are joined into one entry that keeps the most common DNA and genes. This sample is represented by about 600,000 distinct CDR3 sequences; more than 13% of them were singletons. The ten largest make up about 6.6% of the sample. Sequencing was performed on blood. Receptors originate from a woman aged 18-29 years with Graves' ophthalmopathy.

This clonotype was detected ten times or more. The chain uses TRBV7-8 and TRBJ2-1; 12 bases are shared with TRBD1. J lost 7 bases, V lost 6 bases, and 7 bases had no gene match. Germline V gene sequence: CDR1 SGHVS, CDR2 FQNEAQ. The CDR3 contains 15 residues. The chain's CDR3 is CASRTGTGGLNEQFF. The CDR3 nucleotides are TGTGCCAGCAGAACCGGGACAGGGGGCCTGAATGAGCAGTTCTTC.

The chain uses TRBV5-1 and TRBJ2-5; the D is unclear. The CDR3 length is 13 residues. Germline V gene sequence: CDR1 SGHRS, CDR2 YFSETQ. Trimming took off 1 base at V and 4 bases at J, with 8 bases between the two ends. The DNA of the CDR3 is TGCGCCAGCAGCTTGTCGGAGAGAGAGACCCAGTACTTC. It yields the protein CASSLSERETQYF.

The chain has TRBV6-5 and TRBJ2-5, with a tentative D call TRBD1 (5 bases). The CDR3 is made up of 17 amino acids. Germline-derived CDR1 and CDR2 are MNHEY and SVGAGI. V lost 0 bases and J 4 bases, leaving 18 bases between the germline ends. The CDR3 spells CASSYSKTDLDRETQYF. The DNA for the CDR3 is TGTGCCAGCAGTTACTCAAAGACTGACCTTGACAGAGAGACCCAGTACTTC.

The CDR3 bases are TGTGCCAGCAGTCGGGACAGACCTAATCAGCCCCAGCATTTT. Translation gives CASSRDRPNQPQHF. V usage is TRBV7-9 and J usage is TRBJ1-5; 7 bases align to TRBD1. Germline lookup yields CDR1 SEHNR and CDR2 FQNEAQ (reference sequence). Trimming at V came to 6 bases and at J to 4 bases, leaving 6 bases not matched to a gene. The CDR3 is 14 residues long.

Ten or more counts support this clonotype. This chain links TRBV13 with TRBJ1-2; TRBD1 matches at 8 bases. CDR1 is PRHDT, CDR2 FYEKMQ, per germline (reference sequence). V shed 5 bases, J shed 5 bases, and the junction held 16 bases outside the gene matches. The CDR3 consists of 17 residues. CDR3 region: CASSLAGTGPMRYGYTF. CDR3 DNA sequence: TGTGCCAGCAGCCTAGCCGGGACAGGCCCCATGAGGTATGGCTACACCTTC.

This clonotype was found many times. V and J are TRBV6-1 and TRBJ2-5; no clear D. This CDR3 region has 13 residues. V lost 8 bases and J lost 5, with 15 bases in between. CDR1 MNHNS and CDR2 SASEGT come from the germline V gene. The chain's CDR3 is CASSEAGSETQYF. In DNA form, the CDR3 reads TGTGCCAGCTCAGAGGCAGGATCGGAGACCCAGTACTTC.

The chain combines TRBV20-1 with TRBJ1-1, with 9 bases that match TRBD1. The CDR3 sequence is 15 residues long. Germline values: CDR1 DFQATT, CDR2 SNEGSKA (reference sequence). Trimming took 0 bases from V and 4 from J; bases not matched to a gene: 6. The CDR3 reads CSARDPGQGFTEAFF. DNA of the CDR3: TGCAGTGCTAGAGATCCGGGACAGGGATTCACTGAAGCTTTCTTT.

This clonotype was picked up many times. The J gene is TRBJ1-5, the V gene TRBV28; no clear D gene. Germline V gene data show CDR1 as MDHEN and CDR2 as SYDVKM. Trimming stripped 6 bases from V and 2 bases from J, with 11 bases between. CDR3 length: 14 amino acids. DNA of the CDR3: TGTGCCAGCAGCATTGACGGTCGCAATCAGCCCCAGCATTTT. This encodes CASSIDGRNQPQHF.

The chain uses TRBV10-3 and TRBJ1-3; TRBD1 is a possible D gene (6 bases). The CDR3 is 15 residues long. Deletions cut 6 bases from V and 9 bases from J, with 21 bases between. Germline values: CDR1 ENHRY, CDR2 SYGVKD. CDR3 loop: CAIRPSDSRRGTIYF. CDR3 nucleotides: TGTGCCATCAGGCCTTCGGACAGCAGACGTGGCACCATATATTTT.